This TCR beta chain was documented in a study of T cell responses to AZD1222 COVID-19 vaccine (dated by TCRdb to the early 2020s). Concerning the study at large: TCR sequencing covered fewer than 250 trial participants: 200 to 220 given two doses of AZD1222 and 26 given two doses of MenACWY control vaccine. Enrollment into the trials was organized by age into subgroups of 18-55, 56-69 and 70-plus years, and those subgroups contained roughly 150, 30 and 60 TCR-sequenced participants, respectively. What the authors observed across the whole study: Conclusions about previously exposed vaccinees were limited because only six AZD1222 recipients were SARS-CoV-2 seropositive at baseline. Participants were mostly white British and included more females than males, and it was suggested by the authors that clonal diversity may have been underestimated. After two AZD1222 doses, both the breadth and the depth of spike-specific TCRs were significantly higher than at day 0 and than in MenACWY recipients. The vaccine-associated CD4 TCRs covered the entire spike protein, and the dominant responses fell in regions 160-218 and 743-854. No day 14 peak-response samples were available, so repertoires were characterized only after the peak T cell response. The 56-69-year group was small, and its depth increase did not reach significance, likely because of low power. Reportedly, close to half of the unique spike-specific TCRs recognized epitopes lying outside the regions that are mutated in the B.1.351 and B.1.1.7 variants.

The CDR3 regions of human TCRbeta chains were analyzed by immunosequencing. Per the source publication's procedure: Repertoire TCRs were checked for matches against a reference library of SARS-CoV-2-specific TCRs that had been generated using the MIRA antigen-specificity platform. Breadth was defined as the fraction of unique TCRs that were SARS-CoV-2-associated, and depth was defined as the fraction of total T cells that were SARS-CoV-2-associated. Using the MIRA data, every spike-specific TCR was mapped to the spike region that the TCR reacted to and assigned to either a CD4 or a CD8 class. Log10-transformed breadth and depth values were compared by one-way ANOVA with Sidak's multiple comparisons tests. The clones in this table, taken by TCRdb from immuneACCESS, are in-frame only. Not every clone is retained; where verified, under half of the shortfall comes from an unresolved V gene, and the cause of the rest is unknown. The DNA gave D and trimming, while V, J and clone size come from that table. Recorded for this sample are under 200,000 clones; approximately 90% of them occurred a single time. The biggest ten clones account for roughly 26% of the sample.

Read against the paper, the sample's time point label means: about 28 days (+/-7) after the second vaccine dose. AZD1222 recipients given second doses at about 4 weeks or at about 12 weeks were pooled, since spike-specific TCR depth and breadth were not found to differ between the two schedules. Vaccinee samples were obtained from the UK trials COV001 and COV002, which included a single-blind randomized controlled phase 2/3 trial of AZD1222 (ChAdOx1 nCoV-19) in healthy adults. For TCRbeta chain sequencing, PBMC samples from trial participants were taken at day 0 and at day 28 after the second dose. Compared with germline, V lacks 4 bases and J lacks 3 bases; bases without a gene match: 7. There are 15 amino acids in the CDR3, from cysteine to phenylalanine inclusive. Solely the CDR3 DNA is kept, with 45 bases framed from the first base. CDR1 and CDR2 are drawn from the germline V gene (reference sequence): SGHNT, YYREEE.

Comments on this clone: There is no known antigen for this receptor. It has no much larger one-base neighbor in the sample; base qualities were not kept.

The source is an adult who received the AZD1222 COVID-19 vaccine. Sequenced here: peripheral blood, sampled 28 days after the second AZD1222 dose. The chain employs TRBV5-4 and TRBJ1-1, with 9 junctional bases fitting TRBD1. The CDR3: CASSQGQGLYTEAFF. Read as DNA, the sequence is TGTGCCAGCAGCCAGGGACAGGGATTGTACACTGAAGCTTTCTTT. The reference TRBV5-4 and TRBJ1-1 proteins fill in what lies around the CDR3, so the full variable domain reads ETGVTQSPTHLIKTRGQQVTLRCSSQSGHNTVSWYQQALGQGPQFIFQYYREEENGRGNFPPRFSGLQFPNYSSELNVNALELDDSALYLCASSQGQGLYTEAFFGQGTRLTVV.